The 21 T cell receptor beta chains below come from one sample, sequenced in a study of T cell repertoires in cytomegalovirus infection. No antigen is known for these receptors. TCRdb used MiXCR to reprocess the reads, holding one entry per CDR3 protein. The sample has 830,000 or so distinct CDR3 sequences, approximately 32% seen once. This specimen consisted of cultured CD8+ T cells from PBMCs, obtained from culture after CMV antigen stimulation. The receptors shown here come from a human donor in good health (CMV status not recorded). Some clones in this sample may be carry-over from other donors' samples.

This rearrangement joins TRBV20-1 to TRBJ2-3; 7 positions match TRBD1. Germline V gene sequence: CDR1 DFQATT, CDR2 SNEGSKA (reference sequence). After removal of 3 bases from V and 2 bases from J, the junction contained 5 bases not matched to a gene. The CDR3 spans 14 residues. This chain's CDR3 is CSARDRRFTDTQYF. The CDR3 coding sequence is TGCAGTGCTAGGGACAGGCGGTTCACAGATACGCAGTATTTT.

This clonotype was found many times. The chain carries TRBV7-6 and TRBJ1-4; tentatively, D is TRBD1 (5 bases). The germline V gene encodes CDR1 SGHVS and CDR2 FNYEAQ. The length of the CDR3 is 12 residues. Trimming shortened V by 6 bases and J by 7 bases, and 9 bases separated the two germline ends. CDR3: CASSLGGEKLFF. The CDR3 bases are TGTGCCAGCAGTTTGGGGGGTGAAAAACTGTTTTTT.

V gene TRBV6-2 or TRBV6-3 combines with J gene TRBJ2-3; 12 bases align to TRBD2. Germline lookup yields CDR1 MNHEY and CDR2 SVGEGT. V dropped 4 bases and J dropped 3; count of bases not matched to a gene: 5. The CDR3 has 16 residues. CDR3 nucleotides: TGTGCCAGCAGTTTCACTAGCGGGGGGCCGACAGATACGCAGTATTTT. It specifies CASSFTSGGPTDTQYF.

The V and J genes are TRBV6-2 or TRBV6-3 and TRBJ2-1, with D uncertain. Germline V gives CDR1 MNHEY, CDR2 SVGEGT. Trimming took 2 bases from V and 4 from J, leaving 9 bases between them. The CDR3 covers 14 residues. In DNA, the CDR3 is TGTGCCAGCAGTTACAGGCAGATATACAATGAGCAGTTCTTC. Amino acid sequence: CASSYRQIYNEQFF.

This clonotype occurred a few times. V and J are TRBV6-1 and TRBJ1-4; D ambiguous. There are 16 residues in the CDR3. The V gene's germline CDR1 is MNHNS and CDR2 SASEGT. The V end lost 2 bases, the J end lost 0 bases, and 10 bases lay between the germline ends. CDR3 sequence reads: CASSEWGEATNEKLFF. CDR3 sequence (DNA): TGTGCCAGCAGTGAATGGGGTGAAGCAACTAATGAAAAACTGTTTTTT.

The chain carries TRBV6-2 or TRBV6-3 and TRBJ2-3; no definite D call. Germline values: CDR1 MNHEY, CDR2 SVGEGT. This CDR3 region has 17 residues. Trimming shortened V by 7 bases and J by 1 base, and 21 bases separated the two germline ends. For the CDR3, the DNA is TGTGCCAGCAATTTGGGGTCACCCCGGTTTCGCACAGATACGCAGTATTTT. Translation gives CASNLGSPRFRTDTQYF.

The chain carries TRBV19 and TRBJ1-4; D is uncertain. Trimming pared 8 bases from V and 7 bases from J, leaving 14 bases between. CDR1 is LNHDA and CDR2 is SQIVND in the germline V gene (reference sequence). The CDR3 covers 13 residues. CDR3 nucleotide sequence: TGTGCCAGTCGGTGGGGAGGTGGTGAAAAACTGTTTTTT. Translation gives CASRWGGGEKLFF.

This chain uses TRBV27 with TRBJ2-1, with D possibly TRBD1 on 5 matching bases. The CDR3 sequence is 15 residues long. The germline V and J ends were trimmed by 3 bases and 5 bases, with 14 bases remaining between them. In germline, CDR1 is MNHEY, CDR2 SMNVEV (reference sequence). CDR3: CASSFRGHLNNEQFF. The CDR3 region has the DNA TGTGCCAGCAGTTTCCGTGGACATCTAAACAATGAGCAGTTCTTC.

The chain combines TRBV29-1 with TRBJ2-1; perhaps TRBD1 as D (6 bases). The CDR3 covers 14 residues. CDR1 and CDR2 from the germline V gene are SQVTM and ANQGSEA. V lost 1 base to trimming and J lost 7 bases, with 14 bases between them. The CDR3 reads CSVEGNRVANEQFF. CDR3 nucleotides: TGCAGCGTTGAAGGAAACAGGGTTGCTAATGAGCAGTTCTTC.

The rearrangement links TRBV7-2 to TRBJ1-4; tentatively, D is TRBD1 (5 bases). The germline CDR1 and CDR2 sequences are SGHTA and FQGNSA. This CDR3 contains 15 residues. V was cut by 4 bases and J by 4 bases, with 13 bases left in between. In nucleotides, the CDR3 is TGTGCCAGCAGCTCAGTCTGGGGGAATAATGAAAAACTGTTTTTT. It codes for CASSSVWGNNEKLFF. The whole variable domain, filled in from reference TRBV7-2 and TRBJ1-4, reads GAGVSQSPSNKVTEKGKDVELRCDPISGHTALYWYRQSLGQGLEFLIYFQGNSAPDKSGLPSDRFSAERTGGSVSTLTIQRTQQEDSAVYLCASSSVWGNNEKLFFGSGTQLSVL.

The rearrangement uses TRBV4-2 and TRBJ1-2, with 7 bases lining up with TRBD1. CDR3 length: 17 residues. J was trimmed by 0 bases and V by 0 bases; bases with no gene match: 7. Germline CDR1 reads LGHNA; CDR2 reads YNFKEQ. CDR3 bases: TGTGCCAGCAGCCAAGACCCTGGACAGGCTGCTAACTATGGCTACACCTTC. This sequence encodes CASSQDPGQAANYGYTF.

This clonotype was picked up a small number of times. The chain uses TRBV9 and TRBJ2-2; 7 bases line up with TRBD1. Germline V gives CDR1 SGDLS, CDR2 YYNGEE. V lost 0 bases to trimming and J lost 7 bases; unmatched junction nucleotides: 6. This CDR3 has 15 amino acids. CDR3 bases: TGTGCCAGCAGCGTAGGACAGGGTTGGAGCGGGGAGCTGTTTTTT. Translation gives CASSVGQGWSGELFF.

The CDR3: CASPPGAATDTQYF. CDR3 in DNA: TGTGCCAGCCCCCCAGGGGCGGCCACAGATACGCAGTATTTT. V is TRBV6-6 and J is TRBJ2-3; D is perhaps TRBD1 (6 bases). CDR1 is MNHNY and CDR2 is SVGAGI in the germline V gene (reference sequence). Trimming shortened V by 8 bases and J by 2 bases, and 14 bases separated the two germline ends. The CDR3 length is 14 residues.

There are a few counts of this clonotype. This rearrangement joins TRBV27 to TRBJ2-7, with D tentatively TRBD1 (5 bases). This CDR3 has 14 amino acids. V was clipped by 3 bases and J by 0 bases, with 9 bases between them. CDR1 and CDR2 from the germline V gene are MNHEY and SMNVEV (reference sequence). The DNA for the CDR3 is TGTGCCAGCAGTTTTCAGGGTTACTCCTACGAGCAGTACTTC. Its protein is CASSFQGYSYEQYF.

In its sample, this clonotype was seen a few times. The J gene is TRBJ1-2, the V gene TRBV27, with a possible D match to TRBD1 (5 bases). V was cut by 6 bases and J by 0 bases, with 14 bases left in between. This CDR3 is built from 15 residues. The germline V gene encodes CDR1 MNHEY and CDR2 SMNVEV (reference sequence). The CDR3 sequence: CASRPSGASNYGYTF. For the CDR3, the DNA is TGTGCCAGCAGACCCTCTGGGGCTTCTAACTATGGCTACACCTTC.

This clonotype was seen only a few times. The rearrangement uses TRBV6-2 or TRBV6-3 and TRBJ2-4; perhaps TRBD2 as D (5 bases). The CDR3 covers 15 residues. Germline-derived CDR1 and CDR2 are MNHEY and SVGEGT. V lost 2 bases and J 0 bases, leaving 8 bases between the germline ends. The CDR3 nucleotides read TGTGCCAGCAGTTACCGAGGGCAAGCCAAAAACATTCAGTACTTC. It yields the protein CASSYRGQAKNIQYF.

CDR3 sequence: CASSPLQGYGYTF. The CDR3 nucleotides read TGTGCCAGCAGCCCTTTACAGGGGTATGGCTACACCTTC. V and J are TRBV5-8 and TRBJ1-2; 7 bases fit TRBD1. The ends lost 4 bases at V and 5 bases at J; junction bases unmatched: 5. From germline, CDR1 is SGHTS and CDR2 YDEGEE. The CDR3 is 13 residues long. Full variable domain (outside the CDR3, taken from reference TRBV5-8 and TRBJ1-2): EAGVTQSPTHLIKTRGQQATLRCSPISGHTSVYWYQQALGLGLQFLLWYDEGEERNRGNFPPRFSGRQFPNYSSELNVNALELEDSALYLCASSPLQGYGYTFGSGTRLTVV.

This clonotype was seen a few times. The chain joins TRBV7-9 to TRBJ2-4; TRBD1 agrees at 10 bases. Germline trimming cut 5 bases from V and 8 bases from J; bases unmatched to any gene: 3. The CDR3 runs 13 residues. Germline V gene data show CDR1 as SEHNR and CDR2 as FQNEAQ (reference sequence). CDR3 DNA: TGTGCCAGCAGCCGGGACAGGGGAGACATTCAGTACTTC. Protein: CASSRDRGDIQYF.

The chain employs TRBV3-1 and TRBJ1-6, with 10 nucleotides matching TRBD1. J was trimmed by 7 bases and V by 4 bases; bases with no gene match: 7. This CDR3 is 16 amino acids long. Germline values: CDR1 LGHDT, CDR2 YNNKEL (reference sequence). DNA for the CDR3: TGTGCCAGCAGCCCCCAAGGACAGGGGGTAAATTCACCCCTCCACTTT. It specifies CASSPQGQGVNSPLHF.

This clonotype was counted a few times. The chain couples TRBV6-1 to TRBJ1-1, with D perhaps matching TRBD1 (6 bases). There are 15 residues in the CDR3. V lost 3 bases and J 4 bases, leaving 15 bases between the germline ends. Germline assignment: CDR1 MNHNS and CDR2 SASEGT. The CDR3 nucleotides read TGTGCCAGCAGTGATCTCCCAGGGGTGCTCACTGAAGCTTTCTTT. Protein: CASSDLPGVLTEAFF.

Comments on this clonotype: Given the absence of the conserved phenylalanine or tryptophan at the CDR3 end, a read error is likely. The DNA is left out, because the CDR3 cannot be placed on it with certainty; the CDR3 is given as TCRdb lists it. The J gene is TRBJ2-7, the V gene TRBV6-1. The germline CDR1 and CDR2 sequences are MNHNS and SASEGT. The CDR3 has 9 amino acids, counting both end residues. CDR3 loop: CASSEAGYS.